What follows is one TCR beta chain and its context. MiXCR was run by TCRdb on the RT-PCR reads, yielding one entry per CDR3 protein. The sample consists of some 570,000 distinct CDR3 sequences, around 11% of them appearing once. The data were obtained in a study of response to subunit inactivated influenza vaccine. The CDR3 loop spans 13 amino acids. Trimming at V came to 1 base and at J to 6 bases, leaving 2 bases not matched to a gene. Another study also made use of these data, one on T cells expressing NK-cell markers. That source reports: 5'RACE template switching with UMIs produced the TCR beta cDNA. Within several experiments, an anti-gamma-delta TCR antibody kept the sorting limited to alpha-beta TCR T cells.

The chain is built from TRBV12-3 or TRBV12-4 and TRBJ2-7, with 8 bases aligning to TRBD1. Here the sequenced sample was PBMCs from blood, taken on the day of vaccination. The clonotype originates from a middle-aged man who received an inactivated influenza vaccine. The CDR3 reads CASSLGGTGEQYF. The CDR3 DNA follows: TGTGCCAGCAGTTTAGGGGGGACAGGCGAGCAGTACTTC.